This T cell receptor (beta chain) was identified during a study of vaccination effects on CD4 cells after COVID-19. Profiling relied on immunoSEQ multiplex PCR, and the TCRdb table lists in-frame clones only, not all of them. This table has around 31,000 clones, approximately 68% appearing once. As for this clone: Its antigen is undetermined.

This CDR3 is built from 14 residues. Germline loops: CDR1 ENHRY, CDR2 SYGVKD. Unmatched junction bases numbered 6, after V lost 7 bases and J lost 6 bases. Antigen-specific CD4+ T cell clonotypes were called by their expansion after viral peptide-pool culture in ViraFEST. Cultured cells yielded isolated CD4+ T cells after 10 days. Half-medium changes using IL-2 medium occurred on days 3 and 7. The chain couples TRBV10-3 to TRBJ2-7; 13 nucleotides agree with TRBD2. This specimen was CD4+ T cells from PBMCs cultured with HCoV-229E spike peptides, taken before COVID-19 vaccination. The receptor was derived from a human donor who received a COVID-19 vaccine. The CDR3 spells CAIKGLAGAGEQYF. The DNA of the CDR3 is TGTGCCATCAAAGGACTAGCGGGAGCTGGCGAGCAGTACTTC.